This record concerns one T cell receptor (beta chain) sequence. This CDR3 contains 15 residues. Germline CDR1 is SQVTM and CDR2 is ANQGSEA. V gave up 4 bases and J gave up 0 bases, with 14 bases separating them. This record belongs to a study of OX40 agonist ivuxolimab in advanced cancers. TCRdb keeps only in-frame clones here, not all; method: immunoSEQ multiplex PCR. The profile shows about 83,000 clones, more than 70% of them singletons. This TCR was recovered from an adult with an advanced solid tumor such as melanoma, head and neck, liver or kidney cancer. The sequencing used CD4+ or CD8+ T cells sorted from blood, collected in a trial of the OX40 agonist ivuxolimab. The chain has TRBV29-1 and TRBJ2-3; no clear D gene. The CDR3 nucleotides read TGCAGCGTTGCTGCCGGATGGCAGAGCACAGATACGCAGTATTTT. It translates to CSVAAGWQSTDTQYF.